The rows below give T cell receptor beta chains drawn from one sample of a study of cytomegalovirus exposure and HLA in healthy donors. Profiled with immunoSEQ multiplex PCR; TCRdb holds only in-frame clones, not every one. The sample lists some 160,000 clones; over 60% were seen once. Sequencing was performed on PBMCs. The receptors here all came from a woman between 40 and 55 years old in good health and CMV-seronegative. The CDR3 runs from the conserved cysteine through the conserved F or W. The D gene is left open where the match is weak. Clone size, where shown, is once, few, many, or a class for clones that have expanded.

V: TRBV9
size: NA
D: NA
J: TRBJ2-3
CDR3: CASSVPIADTDTQYF
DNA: TGTGCCAGCAGCGTACCCATAGCGGACACAGATACGCAGTATTTT

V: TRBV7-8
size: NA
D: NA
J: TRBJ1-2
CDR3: CASSLVTGSIYGYTF
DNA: TGTGCCAGCAGCTTAGTTACAGGGAGTATCTATGGCTACACCTTC

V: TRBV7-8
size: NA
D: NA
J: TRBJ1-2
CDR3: CASSLAPGSIGYTF
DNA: TGTGCCAGCAGCTTAGCCCCTGGCTCCATAGGCTACACCTTC

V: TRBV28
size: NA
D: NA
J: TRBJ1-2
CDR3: CASSPVGTTRYGYTF
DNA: TGTGCCAGCAGTCCCGTTGGGACTACCCGCTATGGCTACACCTTC

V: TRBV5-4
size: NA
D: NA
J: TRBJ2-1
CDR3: CASRLRAVMGFDEQFF
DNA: TGTGCCAGCAGACTGAGGGCGGTGATGGGTTTCGATGAGCAGTTCTTC

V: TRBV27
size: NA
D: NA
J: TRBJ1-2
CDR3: CASSLSLQDYGYTF
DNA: TGTGCCAGCAGTTTATCTTTGCAGGACTATGGCTACACCTTC

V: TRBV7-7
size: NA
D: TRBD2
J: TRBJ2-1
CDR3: CASSLIAGPYNEQFF
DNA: TGTGCCAGCAGCCTAATAGCGGGCCCCTACAATGAGCAGTTCTTC

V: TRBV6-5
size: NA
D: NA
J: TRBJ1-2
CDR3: CASSYPGQGYTF
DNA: TGTGCCAGCAGTTACCCAGGGCAGGGCTACACCTTC

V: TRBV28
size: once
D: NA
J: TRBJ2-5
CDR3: CASTGQPQAETQYF
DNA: TGTGCCAGCACCGGACAACCTCAGGCGGAGACCCAGTACTTC

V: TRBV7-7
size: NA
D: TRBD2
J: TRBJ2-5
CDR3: CASSLGHSGGALETQYF
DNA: TGTGCCAGCAGCCTTGGACATAGCGGGGGGGCCCTGGAGACCCAGTACTTC

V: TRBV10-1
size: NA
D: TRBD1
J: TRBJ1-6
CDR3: CATNSGQGDSPLHF
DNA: TGCGCCACCAACTCTGGGCAGGGGGATTCACCCCTCCACTTT